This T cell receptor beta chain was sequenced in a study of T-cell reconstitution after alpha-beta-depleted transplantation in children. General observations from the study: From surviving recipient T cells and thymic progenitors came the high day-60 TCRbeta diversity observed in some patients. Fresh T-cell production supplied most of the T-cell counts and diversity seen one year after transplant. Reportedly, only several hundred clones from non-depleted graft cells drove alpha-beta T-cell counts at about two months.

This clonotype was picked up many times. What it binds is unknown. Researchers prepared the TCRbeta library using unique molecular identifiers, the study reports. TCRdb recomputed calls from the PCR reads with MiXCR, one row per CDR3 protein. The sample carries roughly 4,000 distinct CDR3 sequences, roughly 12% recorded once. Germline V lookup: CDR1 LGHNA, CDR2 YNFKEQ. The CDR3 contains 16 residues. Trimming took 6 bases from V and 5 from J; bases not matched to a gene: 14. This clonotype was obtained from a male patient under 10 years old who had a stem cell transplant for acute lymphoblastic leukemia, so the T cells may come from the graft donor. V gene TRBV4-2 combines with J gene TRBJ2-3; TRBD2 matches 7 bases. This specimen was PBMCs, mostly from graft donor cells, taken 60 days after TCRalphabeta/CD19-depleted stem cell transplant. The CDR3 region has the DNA TGTGCCAGCAGACGAGGTGGGGCGGGGGAAGGAGATACGCAGTATTTT. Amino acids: CASRRGGAGEGDTQYF.